Below, one TCR beta chain is given with its context. These data are taken from a study of blood T cell repertoires in COVID-19. Background on the study: The cDNA or gDNA used as material had been derived from T cells, B-cell-depleted T cells, or PBMCs.

Categorization into cohorts depended on clinical history that participants reported. Donors in Cohort 3 who had recovered were those with two negative PCRs, healthcare professional clearance, or resolution of their symptoms. Under the authors' procedure: Amplification from reference gene primers served as the basis for estimated nucleated cell counts. Clones were read by immunoSEQ multiplex PCR, and TCRdb kept only the in-frame ones, dropping some. V, J and clone size derive from that table, while D and trimming were established from the DNA sequence. The data hold some 200,000 clones, with around 90% observed a single time. The source of this sequence is a woman aged 25 to 45 who had recovered from COVID-19. The sample consisted of PBMCs or T cells enriched from blood (not recorded which).

The CDR3 sequence: CASRDRGYPRSPLHF. DNA of the CDR3: TGTGCCAGCAGGGACAGGGGGTACCCTAGGTCACCCCTCCACTTT. The rearrangement links TRBV2 to TRBJ1-6; TRBD1 matches at 10 bases. Germline V gene data show CDR1 as SNHLY and CDR2 as FYNNEI. V shed 6 bases, J shed 10 bases, and the junction held 9 bases outside the gene matches. The CDR3 totals 15 residues.